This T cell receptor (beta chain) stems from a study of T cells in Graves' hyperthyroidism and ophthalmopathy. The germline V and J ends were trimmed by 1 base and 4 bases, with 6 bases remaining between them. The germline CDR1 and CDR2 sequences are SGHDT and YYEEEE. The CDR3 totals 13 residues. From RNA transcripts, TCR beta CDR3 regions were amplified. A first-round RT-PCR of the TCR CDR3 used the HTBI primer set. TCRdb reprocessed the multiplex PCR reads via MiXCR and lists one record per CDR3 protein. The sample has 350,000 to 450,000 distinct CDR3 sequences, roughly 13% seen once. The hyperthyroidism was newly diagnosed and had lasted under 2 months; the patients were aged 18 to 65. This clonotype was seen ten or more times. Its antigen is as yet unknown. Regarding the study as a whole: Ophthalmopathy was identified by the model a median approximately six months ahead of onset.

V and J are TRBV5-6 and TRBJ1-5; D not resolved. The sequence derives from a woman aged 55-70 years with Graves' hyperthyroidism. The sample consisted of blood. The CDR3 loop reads CASSLTQNQPQHF. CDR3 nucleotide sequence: TGTGCCAGCAGCTTGACCCAAAATCAGCCCCAGCATTTT.